This T cell receptor beta chain derives from a study of cytomegalovirus exposure and HLA in healthy donors. Remarks on this clone: As yet, its antigen is unknown.

Regarding the study as a whole: TRBV6-2, TRBV6-3 and some other V segments were excluded as indistinguishable.

Primers included in the PCR were 60 Vbeta and 13 Jbeta primers. Assay: immunoSEQ multiplex PCR; the TCRdb copy retains only in-frame clones and omits some. Among over 120,000 clones listed, 80% were seen once. CDR1 and CDR2 (germline): SEHNR, FQNEAQ (reference sequence). Trimming took 7 bases from V and 8 from J, leaving 20 bases between them. This CDR3 spans 14 amino acids. The sequencing sample was made of PBMCs. This sequence originates from a middle-aged man in good health and CMV-seronegative. V usage is TRBV7-9 and J usage is TRBJ2-5, with D maybe TRBD1 (6 bases). The CDR3 region has the DNA TGTGCCAGCACCAATATGCGGGCAGGGGCCACCCAGTACTTC. Its translation is CASTNMRAGATQYF.